This T cell receptor (beta chain) came from a study of technical replicates of blood from a few donors. The CDR3 spans 13 residues. Looked up from germline, CDR1 is GTSNPN and CDR2 is SVGIG (reference sequence). The germline V and J ends were trimmed by 2 bases and 3 bases, with 7 bases remaining between them. Some clones are missing from TCRdb's copy, which holds only in-frame ones; the method was immunoSEQ multiplex PCR. The table includes about 68,000 clones, about 97% detected once. The sample comprised T cells isolated from PBMCs. This receptor was obtained from a human donor in good health. The gene calls are TRBV30 and TRBJ1-4; perhaps TRBD1 as D (5 bases). The CDR3 here is CAWSKGANEKLFF. In nucleotides, the CDR3 is TGTGCCTGGAGTAAAGGGGCTAATGAAAAACTGTTTTTT. Supplemented by reference TRBV30 and TRBJ1-4, the full variable domain reads SQTIHQWPATLVQPVGSPLSLECTVEGTSNPNLYWYRQAAGRGLQLLFYSVGIGQISSEVPQNLSASRPQDRQFILSSKKLLLSDSGFYLCAWSKGANEKLFFGSGTQLSVL.